This T cell receptor beta chain was observed in a study of blood T cell repertoires in COVID-19. The germline V and J ends were trimmed by 5 bases and 6 bases, with 15 bases remaining between them. The CDR3 sequence is 14 residues long. The germline gives CDR1 SGHRS, CDR2 YFSETQ. Clones were read by immunoSEQ multiplex PCR, and TCRdb kept only the in-frame ones, dropping some. Of 40,000 to 60,000 clones in the sample, 90% were seen once. The chain combines TRBV5-1 with TRBJ2-1, with D possibly being TRBD1 (5 bases). The TCR originated in a human donor in a cohort sampled during active COVID-19. The source material was peripheral blood. CDR3 nucleotide sequence: TGCGCCAGCAGTCTACAGGTGTTTGGCAATGAGCAGTTCTTC. As protein: CASSLQVFGNEQFF.